Following are 28 T cell receptor beta chains from one sample sequenced in a study of shared clonotypes between healthy human individuals. Sequencing used immunoSEQ multiplex PCR; TCRdb keeps in-frame clones, though not all of them. Of around 1.4 million clones in the sample, 97% to 99% were seen once. The sequenced sample consisted of naive CD4+ T cells sorted from blood. The subset denotes: CD45RA+ positively selected. Source of these receptors: a young man in good health.

This clone has a single count. The chain has TRBV14 and TRBJ2-7, with 15 bases that match TRBD2. The germline V gene has CDR1 SGHDN and CDR2 FVKESK. With V trimmed by 6 bases and J by 4 bases, 13 bases remained unmatched. This CDR3 region has 18 residues. CDR3 bases: TGTGCCAGCAGTCTCGGGACTAGCGGGAGGAGATTCTGGTACGAGCAGTACTTC. The encoded protein is CASSLGTSGRRFWYEQYF.

The count of this clone is one. The chain combines TRBV10-2 with TRBJ2-7, with D unresolved. This CDR3 contains 15 residues. Per the germline V gene, CDR1 is WSHSY and CDR2 is SAAADI. The V end was cut by 5 bases, the J end by 3 bases, with 17 bases between. The CDR3 DNA is TGCGCCAGCAGTTCTCCGCGGAGAGAAAACTACGAGCAGTACTTC. It codes for CASSSPRRENYEQYF.

The gene calls are TRBV5-1 and TRBJ2-7; D is uncertain. The CDR3 contains 19 residues. Germline lookup yields CDR1 SGHRS and CDR2 YFSETQ. The germline V and J ends were trimmed by 1 base and 0 bases, with 23 bases remaining between them. The CDR3 DNA reads TGCGCCAGCAGCTTGAGGTCCCTGGGAACCCCGGCCTACTCCTACGAGCAGTACTTC. Translating gives CASSLRSLGTPAYSYEQYF.

This chain connects TRBV7-9 to TRBJ2-3; no reliable D call. The V gene lost 6 bases and the J gene lost 2 bases, with 12 bases spanning the gap. Germline V CDR1 and CDR2: SEHNR, FQNEAQ (reference sequence). The CDR3 sequence is 14 residues long. In DNA, the CDR3 is TGTGCCAGCAGTCCCGCTCGGAACACAGATACGCAGTATTTT. Its translation is CASSPARNTDTQYF.

In the case of this clone: The sample carries other DNA sequences with the same CDR3. This sequence joins TRBV5-1 and TRBJ2-3; D uncertain. Germline V gene sequence: CDR1 SGHRS, CDR2 YFSETQ. The CDR3 is made up of 15 amino acids. The V end was cut by 0 bases, the J end by 0 bases, with 8 bases between. The CDR3, as DNA: TGCGCCAGCAGCTTGGGCTCCACTAGCACAGATACGCAGTATTTT. It is translated as CASSLGSTSTDTQYF.

This rearrangement joins TRBV29-1 to TRBJ2-2, with a tentative D call TRBD2 (6 bases). CDR1 SQVTM and CDR2 ANQGSEA come from the germline V gene. The CDR3 is 13 residues long. V gave up 4 bases and J gave up 5 bases, with 11 bases separating them. The CDR3 spells CSVGPRETGELFF. The CDR3 DNA reads TGCAGCGTTGGGCCCCGGGAGACCGGGGAGCTGTTTTTT.

The chain employs TRBV18 and TRBJ1-2, with D hard to call. V lost 3 bases to trimming and J lost 8 bases, with 22 bases between them. Germline V gene lookup returns CDR1 KGHSH and CDR2 LQKENI. The CDR3 has 16 residues. The CDR3 nucleotides read TGTGCCAGCTCACCTGGGGTGGGAAGCATCCACACCGGCTACACCTTC. This translates into CASSPGVGSIHTGYTF.

The chain carries TRBV11-3 and TRBJ2-1, with TRBD2 identical over 10 bases. J gave up 10 bases and V 1 base, and 7 bases lay outside the gene matches. The CDR3 is made up of 15 amino acids. CDR1 is SGHNT and CDR2 is YENEEA in the germline V gene. The CDR3 coding sequence is TGTGCCAGCAGCTTAGTTCTAGCGGGAGCGGAGGAGCAGTTCTTC. It encodes CASSLVLAGAEEQFF. The full variable domain, rest sourced from reference TRBV11-3 and TRBJ2-1, is EAGVVQSPRYKIIEKKQPVAFWCNPISGHNTLYWYLQNLGQGPELLIRYENEEAVDDSQLPKDRFSAERLKGVDSTLKIQPAELGDSAVYLCASSLVLAGAEEQFFGPGTRLTVL.

The chain is built from TRBV27 and TRBJ1-2; D possibly corresponds to TRBD1 (6 bases). There are 15 residues in the CDR3. Germline CDR1 and CDR2: MNHEY and SMNVEV (reference sequence). Trimming pared 6 bases from V and 5 bases from J, leaving 19 bases between. The CDR3 sequence: CASSPFDGGGYGYTF. The CDR3 coding sequence is TGTGCCAGCAGCCCATTCGACGGGGGCGGATATGGCTACACCTTC.

The gene calls are TRBV19 and TRBJ2-6; 7 bases are a match to TRBD1. CDR1 is LNHDA, CDR2 SQIVND, per germline (reference sequence). V lost 7 bases to trimming and J lost 0 bases; unmatched junction nucleotides: 9. The CDR3 contains 17 residues. In DNA, the CDR3 is TGTGCCAGTACACGCCGTACAGGGGTCTCTGGGGCCAACGTCCTGACTTTC. It codes for CASTRRTGVSGANVLTF.

The CDR3 nucleotides are TGTGCCAGCAGTGAAGGCGGTCCCATCAGGGAGCTGTTTTTT. Translation gives CASSEGGPIRELFF. V gene TRBV6-1 combines with J gene TRBJ2-2; no clear D gene. V was trimmed by 1 base and J by 9 bases, leaving 12 bases between them. The CDR3 contains 14 residues. Germline V gene sequence: CDR1 MNHNS, CDR2 SASEGT.

This chain joins TRBV18 and TRBJ1-2; D is perhaps TRBD1 (6 bases). There are 14 residues in the CDR3. Germline values: CDR1 KGHSH, CDR2 LQKENI. Trimming stripped 4 bases from V and 4 bases from J, with 13 bases between. For the CDR3, the DNA is TGTGCCAGCTCACAGAGGGACAACGGCTATGGCTACACCTTC. It codes for CASSQRDNGYGYTF.

This sequence joins TRBV5-4 and TRBJ2-2; the D is unclear. This CDR3 has 14 amino acids. Germline V gene lookup returns CDR1 SGHNT and CDR2 YYREEE (reference sequence). Trimming stripped 1 base from V and 5 bases from J, with 9 bases between. DNA for the CDR3: TGTGCCAGCAGCTTGAGTTTGGTAACCGGGGAGCTGTTTTTT. Residues: CASSLSLVTGELFF.

The chain has TRBV27 and TRBJ1-2; D is unresolved. This CDR3 has 14 amino acids. V was cut by 6 bases and J by 2 bases, with 13 bases left in between. CDR1 is MNHEY and CDR2 is SMNVEV in the germline V gene (reference sequence). The CDR3 DNA reads TGTGCCAGCAGGAGTTTGGAGGAGAACTATGGCTACACCTTC. Protein: CASRSLEENYGYTF.

J is TRBJ2-7 and V is TRBV14; either TRBD1 or TRBD2 may fit D (5 bases each). Germline values: CDR1 SGHDN, CDR2 FVKESK. The V and J ends lost 4 bases and 3 bases respectively, with 19 bases between them. The CDR3 has 16 residues. The CDR3 spells CASSPTNFRGNYEQYF. The CDR3 DNA sequence: TGTGCCAGCAGCCCGACGAATTTCCGGGGCAACTACGAGCAGTACTTC.

The chain joins TRBV11-2 to TRBJ1-5; 8 bases are shared with TRBD1. This CDR3 comprises 13 residues. V was pared by 4 bases and J by 5 bases, with 1 base of the junction left unmatched. CDR1 and CDR2 (germline): SGHAT, FQNNGV. CDR3 amino acids: CASSSGGDQPQHF. The CDR3 DNA reads TGTGCCAGCAGCTCAGGGGGCGATCAGCCCCAGCATTTT.

The rearrangement joins TRBV15 to TRBJ2-7, with 11 bases identical to TRBD2. Unmatched junction bases numbered 1, after V lost 2 bases and J lost 4 bases. CDR3 length equals 14 residues. CDR1 and CDR2 (germline): LNHNV, YYDKDF (reference sequence). The CDR3 DNA sequence: TGTGCCACCAGCAGAAGACTAGCGGGATACGAGCAGTACTTC. Translating it yields CATSRRLAGYEQYF.

The chain uses TRBV19 and TRBJ2-1; TRBD2 aligns across 14 bases. With 5 bases clipped from V and 5 bases from J, the junction kept 11 bases outside the gene matches. Germline loops: CDR1 LNHDA, CDR2 SQIVND (reference sequence). The CDR3 has 18 amino acids. The CDR3 bases are TGTGCCAGTAGTCCTGGGGGGACTAGCGGGAGTTTCCACAATGAGCAGTTCTTC. This encodes CASSPGGTSGSFHNEQFF.

The chain employs TRBV30 and TRBJ2-1; D remains unclear. Germline V gene sequence: CDR1 GTSNPN, CDR2 SVGIG (reference sequence). V gave up 2 bases and J gave up 8 bases, with 7 bases separating them. This CDR3 is built from 11 residues. The CDR3 nucleotides are TGTGCCTGGAGTAGAAGACATGAGCAGTTCTTC. Its protein is CAWSRRHEQFF.

This clone was seen a single time. J is TRBJ2-1 and V is TRBV7-2; TRBD1 matches 10 bases. Germline V gives CDR1 SGHTA, CDR2 FQGNSA. The CDR3 is 16 amino acids. V gave up 3 bases and J gave up 8 bases; unmatched junction bases: 10. CDR3 residues: CASSFLTGGVWDEQFF. The CDR3 bases are TGTGCCAGCAGCTTTTTGACAGGGGGCGTGTGGGATGAGCAGTTCTTC.

This rearrangement joins TRBV29-1 to TRBJ2-7; D perhaps matches TRBD2 (5 bases). There are 11 residues in the CDR3. V was shortened by 7 bases and J by 6 bases, with 13 bases between the two germline ends. CDR1 is SQVTM, CDR2 ANQGSEA, per germline. CDR3: CSALVASEQYF. CDR3 DNA: TGCAGCGCGCTGGTAGCGAGCGAGCAGTACTTC.

This chain joins TRBV2 and TRBJ2-7; 7 bases align to TRBD1. The CDR3 has 12 amino acids. The V segment lost 8 bases and the J segment 6 bases; nucleotides outside the gene matches: 7. CDR1 and CDR2 from the germline V gene are SNHLY and FYNNEI. Here the CDR3 DNA reads TGTGCCAGCCCCGACAGGGTAGGCGAGCAGTACTTC. This encodes CASPDRVGEQYF.

The genes are TRBV7-2 and TRBJ2-4; TRBD2 aligns across 8 bases. The ends lost 1 base at V and 8 bases at J; junction bases unmatched: 1. The germline V gene encodes CDR1 SGHTA and CDR2 FQGNSA. The CDR3 spans 13 residues. In nucleotides, the CDR3 is TGTGCCAGCAGCTTAGGCGGGAGGCACATTCAGTACTTC. Its translation: CASSLGGRHIQYF.

The chain recombines TRBV5-1 with TRBJ2-1; the D is unclear. This CDR3 has 12 residues. Trimming removed 0 bases at V and 8 bases at J, with 6 bases between. CDR1 and CDR2 (germline): SGHRS, YFSETQ. The CDR3 loop reads CASSLGVDEQFF. For the CDR3, the DNA is TGCGCCAGCAGCTTGGGGGTAGATGAGCAGTTCTTC. The full variable domain, in which reference TRBV5-1 and TRBJ2-1 provide the parts outside the CDR3, is KAGVTQTPRYLIKTRGQQVTLSCSPISGHRSVSWYQQTPGQGLQFLFEYFSETQRNKGNFPGRFSGRQFSNSRSEMNVSTLELGDSALYLCASSLGVDEQFFGPGTRLTVL.

For this clone: The sample carries other DNA sequences with the same CDR3. This rearrangement joins TRBV27 to TRBJ2-7; 11 nucleotides match TRBD2. Trimming cost V 5 bases and J 2 bases; bases outside gene matches: 2. The CDR3 is 14 amino acids. CDR1 is MNHEY and CDR2 is SMNVEV in the germline V gene (reference sequence). CDR3 nucleotides: TGTGCCAGCAGTCCACTAGCGGGAGCCTACGAGCAGTACTTC. Translation gives CASSPLAGAYEQYF.

V gene TRBV4-3 combines with J gene TRBJ1-3; 7 nucleotides line up with TRBD1. V shed 3 bases, J shed 4 bases, and the junction held 9 bases outside the gene matches. The CDR3 has 16 residues. The germline CDR1 and CDR2 sequences are LGHNA and YSLEER. CDR3: CASSQSPTGSGNTIYF. The DNA of the CDR3 is TGCGCCAGCAGCCAGAGCCCGACAGGGTCCGGAAACACCATATATTTT.

V gene TRBV5-5 combines with J gene TRBJ2-1; 11 nucleotides agree with TRBD2. J was trimmed by 5 bases and V by 1 base; bases with no gene match: 8. The CDR3 is 17 residues long. In germline, CDR1 is SGHKS, CDR2 YYEKEE (reference sequence). CDR3 in amino acids: CASSLTLLAGGNNEQFF. CDR3 nucleotide sequence: TGTGCCAGCAGCTTGACCCTCCTAGCGGGAGGAAACAATGAGCAGTTCTTC.

This chain joins TRBV5-1 and TRBJ2-1; 7 bases map to TRBD2. This CDR3 is built from 15 residues. V trimming: 2 bases; J trimming: 4 bases; junction bases outside the gene matches: 6. The V gene's germline CDR1 is SGHRS and CDR2 YFSETQ. CDR3 nucleotide sequence: TGCGCCAGCAGCTTCACGGGAGGTCGGTACAATGAGCAGTTCTTC. As protein: CASSFTGGRYNEQFF.